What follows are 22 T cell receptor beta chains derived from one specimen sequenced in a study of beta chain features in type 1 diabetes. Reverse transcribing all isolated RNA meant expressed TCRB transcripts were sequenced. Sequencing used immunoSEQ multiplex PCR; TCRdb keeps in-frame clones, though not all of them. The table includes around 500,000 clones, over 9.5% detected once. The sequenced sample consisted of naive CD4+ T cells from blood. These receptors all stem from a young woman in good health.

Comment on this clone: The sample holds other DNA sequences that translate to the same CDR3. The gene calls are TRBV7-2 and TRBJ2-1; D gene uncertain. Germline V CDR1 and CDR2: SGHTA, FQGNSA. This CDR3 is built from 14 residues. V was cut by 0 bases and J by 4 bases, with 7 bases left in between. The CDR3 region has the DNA TGTGCCAGCAGCTTAGCCGGCTATTACAATGAGCAGTTCTTC. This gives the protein CASSLAGYYNEQFF.

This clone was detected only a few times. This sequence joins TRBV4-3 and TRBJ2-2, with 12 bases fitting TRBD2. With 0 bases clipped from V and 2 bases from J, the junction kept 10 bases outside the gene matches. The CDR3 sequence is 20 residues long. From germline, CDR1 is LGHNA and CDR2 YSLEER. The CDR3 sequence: CASSQELMVGLAGNTGELFF. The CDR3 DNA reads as TGCGCCAGCAGCCAAGAGCTGATGGTAGGACTAGCGGGAAACACCGGGGAGCTGTTTTTT.

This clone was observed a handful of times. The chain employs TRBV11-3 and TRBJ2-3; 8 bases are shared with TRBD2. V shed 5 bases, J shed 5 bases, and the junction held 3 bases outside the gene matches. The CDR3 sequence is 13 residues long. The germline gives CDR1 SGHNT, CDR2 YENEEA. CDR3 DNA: TGTGCCAGCAGCCGCCGGGGGGGAGATACGCAGTATTTT. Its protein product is CASSRRGGDTQYF.

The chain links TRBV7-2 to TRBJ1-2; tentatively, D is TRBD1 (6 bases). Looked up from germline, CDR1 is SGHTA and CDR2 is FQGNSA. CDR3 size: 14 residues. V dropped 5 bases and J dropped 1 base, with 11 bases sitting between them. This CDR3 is CASSLQGGNYGYTF. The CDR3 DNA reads TGTGCCAGCAGCCTACAGGGTGGTAACTATGGCTACACCTTC. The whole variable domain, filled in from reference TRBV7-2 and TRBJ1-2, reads GAGVSQSPSNKVTEKGKDVELRCDPISGHTALYWYRQSLGQGLEFLIYFQGNSAPDKSGLPSDRFSAERTGGSVSTLTIQRTQQEDSAVYLCASSLQGGNYGYTFGSGTRLTVV.

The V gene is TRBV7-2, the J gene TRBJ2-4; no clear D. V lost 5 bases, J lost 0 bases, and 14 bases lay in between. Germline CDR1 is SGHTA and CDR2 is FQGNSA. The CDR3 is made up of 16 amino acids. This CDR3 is CASSTYFLLAKNIQYF. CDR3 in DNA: TGTGCCAGCAGCACATACTTTTTACTAGCCAAAAACATTCAGTACTTC.

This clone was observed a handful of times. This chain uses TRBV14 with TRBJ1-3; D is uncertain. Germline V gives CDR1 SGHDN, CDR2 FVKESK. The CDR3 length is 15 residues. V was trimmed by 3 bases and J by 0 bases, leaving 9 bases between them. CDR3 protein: CASSQSTRSGNTIYF. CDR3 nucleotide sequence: TGTGCCAGCAGCCAGAGCACCCGCTCTGGAAACACCATATATTTT.

CDR3 region: CASSEKGTYEQYF. In DNA form, the CDR3 reads TGTGCCAGCAGTGAGAAGGGGACCTACGAGCAGTACTTC. The chain joins TRBV2 to TRBJ2-7; weak D call: TRBD1 (5 bases). Germline-derived CDR1 and CDR2 are SNHLY and FYNNEI. V lost 3 bases to trimming and J lost 2 bases, with 8 bases between them. The CDR3 extends over 13 amino acids.

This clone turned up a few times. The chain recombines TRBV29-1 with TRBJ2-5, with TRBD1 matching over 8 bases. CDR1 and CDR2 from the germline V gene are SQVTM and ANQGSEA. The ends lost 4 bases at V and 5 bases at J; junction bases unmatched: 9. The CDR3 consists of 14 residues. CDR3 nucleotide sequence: TGCAGCGTTGCACTACAGGGGGTGCTGGAGACCCAGTACTTC. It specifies CSVALQGVLETQYF.

The CDR3: CASSARDASYEQYF. CDR3 nucleotide sequence: TGCGCCAGCAGCGCAAGGGACGCCTCCTACGAGCAGTACTTC. The rearrangement joins TRBV5-1 to TRBJ2-7, with D possibly called TRBD1 or TRBD2 (5 bases each). The germline V gene has CDR1 SGHRS and CDR2 YFSETQ. The CDR3 contains 14 residues. Trimming pared 4 bases from V and 0 bases from J, leaving 11 bases between. Complete variable domain (other parts from reference TRBV5-1 and TRBJ2-7): KAGVTQTPRYLIKTRGQQVTLSCSPISGHRSVSWYQQTPGQGLQFLFEYFSETQRNKGNFPGRFSGRQFSNSRSEMNVSTLELGDSALYLCASSARDASYEQYFGPGTRLTVT.

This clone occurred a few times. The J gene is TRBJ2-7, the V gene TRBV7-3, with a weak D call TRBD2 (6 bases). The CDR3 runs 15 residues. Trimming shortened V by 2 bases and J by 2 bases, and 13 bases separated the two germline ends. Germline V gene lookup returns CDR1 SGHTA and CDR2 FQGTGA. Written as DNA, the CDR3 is TGTGCCAGCAGCTTAGTCGGTAGCGGAACCTACGAGCAGTACTTC. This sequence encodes CASSLVGSGTYEQYF.

CDR3 nucleotide sequence: TGTGCCACCGGTCTGGGGGTGGGGAACATTCAGTACTTC. Translating gives CATGLGVGNIQYF. The chain recombines TRBV15 with TRBJ2-4; D possibly matches TRBD1 or TRBD2 (5 bases each). Germline V gene data show CDR1 as LNHNV and CDR2 as YYDKDF (reference sequence). Trimming shortened V by 8 bases and J by 7 bases, and 15 bases separated the two germline ends. This CDR3 is 13 amino acids long. The full variable domain, its missing parts supplied by reference TRBV15 and TRBJ2-4, is DAMVIQNPRYQVTQFGKPVTLSCSQTLNHNVMYWYQQKSSQAPKLLFHYYDKDFNNEADTPDNFQSRRPNTSFCFLDIRSPGLGDTAMYLCATGLGVGNIQYFGAGTRLSVL.

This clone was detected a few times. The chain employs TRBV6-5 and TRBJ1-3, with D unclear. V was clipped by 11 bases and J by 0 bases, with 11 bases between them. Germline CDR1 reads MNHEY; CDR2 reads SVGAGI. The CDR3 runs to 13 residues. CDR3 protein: CAARRDSGNTIYF. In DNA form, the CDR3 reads TGTGCCGCCAGGCGTGACTCTGGAAACACCATATATTTT.

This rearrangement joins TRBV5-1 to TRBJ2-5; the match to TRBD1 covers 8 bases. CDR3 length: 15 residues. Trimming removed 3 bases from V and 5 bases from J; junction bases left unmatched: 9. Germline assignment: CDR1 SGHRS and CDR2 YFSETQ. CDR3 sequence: CASSSQGAPRETQYF. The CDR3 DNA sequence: TGCGCCAGCAGCTCCCAGGGGGCGCCTCGGGAGACCCAGTACTTC. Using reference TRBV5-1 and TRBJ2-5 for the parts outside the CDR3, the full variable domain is KAGVTQTPRYLIKTRGQQVTLSCSPISGHRSVSWYQQTPGQGLQFLFEYFSETQRNKGNFPGRFSGRQFSNSRSEMNVSTLELGDSALYLCASSSQGAPRETQYFGPGTRLLVL.

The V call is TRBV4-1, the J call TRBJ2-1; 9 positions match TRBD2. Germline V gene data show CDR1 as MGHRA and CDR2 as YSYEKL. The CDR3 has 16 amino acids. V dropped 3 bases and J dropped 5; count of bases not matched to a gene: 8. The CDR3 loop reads CASSQGGGASHNEQFF. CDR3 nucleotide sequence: TGCGCCAGCAGCCAGGGCGGGGGGGCCTCTCACAATGAGCAGTTCTTC.

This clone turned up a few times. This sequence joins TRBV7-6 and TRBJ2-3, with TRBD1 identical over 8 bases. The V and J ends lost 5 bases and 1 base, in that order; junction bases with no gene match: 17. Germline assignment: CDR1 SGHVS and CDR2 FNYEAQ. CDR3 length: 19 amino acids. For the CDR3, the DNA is TGTGCCAGCAGCCATGAAAGCGGACAGGGCGGCACAGGCACAGATACGCAGTATTTT. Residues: CASSHESGQGGTGTDTQYF. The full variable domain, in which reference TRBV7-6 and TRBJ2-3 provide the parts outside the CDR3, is GAGVSQSPRYKVTKRGQDVALRCDPISGHVSLYWYRQALGQGPEFLTYFNYEAQQDKSGLPNDRFSAERPEGSISTLTIQRTEQRDSAMYRCASSHESGQGGTGTDTQYFGPGTRLTVL.

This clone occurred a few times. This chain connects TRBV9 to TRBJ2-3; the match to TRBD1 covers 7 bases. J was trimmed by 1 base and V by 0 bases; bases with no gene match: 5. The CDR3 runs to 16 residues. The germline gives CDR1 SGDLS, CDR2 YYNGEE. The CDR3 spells CASSVAPGQRTDTQYF. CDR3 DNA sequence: TGTGCCAGCAGCGTAGCACCGGGACAGCGCACAGATACGCAGTATTTT.

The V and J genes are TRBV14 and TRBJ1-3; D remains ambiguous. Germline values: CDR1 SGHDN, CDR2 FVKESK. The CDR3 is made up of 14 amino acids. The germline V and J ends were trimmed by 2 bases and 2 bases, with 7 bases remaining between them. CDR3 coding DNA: TGTGCCAGCAGCCAACAATTTACTGGAAACACCATATATTTT. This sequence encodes CASSQQFTGNTIYF.

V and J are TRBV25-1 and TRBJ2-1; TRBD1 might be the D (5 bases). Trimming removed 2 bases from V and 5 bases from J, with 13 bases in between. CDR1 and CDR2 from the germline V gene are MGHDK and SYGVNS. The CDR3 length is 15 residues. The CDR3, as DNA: TGTGCCAGCAGTGAAGTAGGGGCAGGGAACAATGAGCAGTTCTTC. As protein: CASSEVGAGNNEQFF.

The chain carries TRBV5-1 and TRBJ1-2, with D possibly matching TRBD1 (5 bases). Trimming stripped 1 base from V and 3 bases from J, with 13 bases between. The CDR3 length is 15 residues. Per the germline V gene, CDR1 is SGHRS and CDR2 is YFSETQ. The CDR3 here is CASSLRAGQDYGYTF. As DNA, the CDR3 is TGCGCCAGCAGCTTGAGGGCAGGGCAGGACTATGGCTACACCTTC.

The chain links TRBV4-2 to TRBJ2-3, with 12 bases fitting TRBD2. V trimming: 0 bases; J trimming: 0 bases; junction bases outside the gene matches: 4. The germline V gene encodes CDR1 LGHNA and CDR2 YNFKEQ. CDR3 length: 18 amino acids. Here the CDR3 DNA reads TGTGCCAGCAGCCAAGAGGCTAGCGGGGGGGCTAGCACAGATACGCAGTATTTT. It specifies CASSQEASGGASTDTQYF.

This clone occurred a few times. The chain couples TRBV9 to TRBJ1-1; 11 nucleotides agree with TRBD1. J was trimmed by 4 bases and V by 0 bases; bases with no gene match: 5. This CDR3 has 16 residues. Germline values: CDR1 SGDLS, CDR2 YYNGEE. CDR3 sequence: CASSVGTGGVGTEAFF. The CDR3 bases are TGTGCCAGCAGCGTAGGGACAGGGGGCGTCGGCACTGAAGCTTTCTTT.

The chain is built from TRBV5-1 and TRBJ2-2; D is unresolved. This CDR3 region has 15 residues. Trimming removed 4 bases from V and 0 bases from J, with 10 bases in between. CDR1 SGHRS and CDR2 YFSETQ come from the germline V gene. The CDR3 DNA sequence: TGCGCCAGCAGCCTGACTCCAGCGAACACCGGGGAGCTGTTTTTT. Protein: CASSLTPANTGELFF. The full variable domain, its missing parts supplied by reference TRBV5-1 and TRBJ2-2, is KAGVTQTPRYLIKTRGQQVTLSCSPISGHRSVSWYQQTPGQGLQFLFEYFSETQRNKGNFPGRFSGRQFSNSRSEMNVSTLELGDSALYLCASSLTPANTGELFFGEGSRLTVL.